The 11 T cell receptor beta chains presented below share a single source sample, sequenced in a study of cytomegalovirus exposure and HLA in healthy donors. Primers for the PCR totalled 60 Vbeta and 13 Jbeta. Generated by immunoSEQ multiplex PCR, the TCRdb table keeps only in-frame clones and is missing some. The table includes roughly 100,000 clones, about 16% detected once. Sequenced material: PBMCs. The source is a female donor in good health and CMV-seronegative.

This chain joins TRBV6-1 and TRBJ1-1; D gene unclear. This CDR3 comprises 13 residues. Germline CDR1 reads MNHNS; CDR2 reads SASEGT. V lost 6 bases and J lost 10, with 18 bases in between. This CDR3 reads CASSDRTRNGAFF. The CDR3, as DNA: TGTGCCAGCAGCGATAGGACTCGGAACGGAGCTTTCTTT.

This chain connects TRBV7-2 to TRBJ2-4; a weak D match, TRBD2 (6 bases). V lost 6 bases, J lost 9 bases, and 18 bases lay in between. Per germline, CDR1 SGHTA and CDR2 FQGNSA. CDR3 length: 14 amino acids. Here the CDR3 DNA reads TGTGCCAGCAGTAGCGGTAGGAGTAGCACCATTCAGTACTTC. This codes for CASSSGRSSTIQYF.

This chain joins TRBV7-2 and TRBJ1-5; tentative D call: TRBD1 (5 bases). V lost 1 base to trimming and J lost 5 bases, with 12 bases between them. Germline CDR1 reads SGHTA; CDR2 reads FQGNSA. The CDR3 covers 15 residues. The CDR3 sequence: CASSLGGRVHQPQHF. The CDR3 coding sequence is TGTGCCAGCAGCTTAGGGGGCCGGGTCCATCAGCCCCAGCATTTT.

The V and J genes are TRBV27 and TRBJ1-1; D perhaps matches TRBD1 (5 bases). The CDR3 is 16 amino acids. CDR1 and CDR2 (germline): MNHEY, SMNVEV (reference sequence). V dropped 5 bases and J dropped 0 bases, with 16 bases sitting between them. Written as DNA, the CDR3 is TGTGCCAGCAGTCTCGGCTCGCCGGGGGTGAACACTGAAGCTTTCTTT. Protein: CASSLGSPGVNTEAFF.

The chain's CDR3 is CASSPTRGGSTGELFF. The CDR3 DNA reads TGTGCCAGCAGTCCCACCCGCGGGGGTAGCACCGGGGAGCTGTTTTTT. V usage is TRBV28 and J usage is TRBJ2-2; TRBD2 agrees at 7 bases. Germline CDR1 MDHEN, CDR2 SYDVKM. V shed 5 bases and J 4 bases; nucleotides not matched to a gene: 10. CDR3 size: 16 residues.

V is TRBV7-8 and J is TRBJ1-6; a weak D match, TRBD1 (6 bases). The germline gives CDR1 SGHVS, CDR2 FQNEAQ. V gave up 5 bases and J gave up 4 bases, with 12 bases separating them. This CDR3 region has 15 residues. The CDR3 DNA reads as TGTGCCAGCAGCCTTCGACAGGATTATAATTCACCCCTCCACTTT. Its translation: CASSLRQDYNSPLHF.

The chain employs TRBV2 and TRBJ1-2; tentatively, D is TRBD1 (5 bases). This CDR3 has 15 residues. V lost 4 bases to trimming and J lost 4 bases, with 16 bases between them. From germline, CDR1 is SNHLY and CDR2 FYNNEI. This CDR3 is CASSVGTLLGYGYTF. Written as DNA, the CDR3 is TGTGCCAGCAGTGTAGGGACTCTGCTCGGCTATGGCTACACCTTC.

There are a few counts of this clone. CDR3: CSVSTTGGYNEQFF. The DNA for the CDR3 is TGCAGCGTCTCCACGACAGGGGGCTACAATGAGCAGTTCTTC. The rearrangement links TRBV29-1 to TRBJ2-1, with 9 bases fitting TRBD1. Per the germline V gene, CDR1 is SQVTM and CDR2 is ANQGSEA. The CDR3 length is 14 residues. After removal of 6 bases from V and 3 bases from J, the junction contained 6 bases not matched to a gene.

This clone was found a few times. The V gene is TRBV7-3, the J gene TRBJ2-6, with a possible D match to TRBD1 (5 bases). V was clipped by 2 bases and J by 0 bases, with 8 bases between them. Germline lookup yields CDR1 SGHTA and CDR2 FQGTGA. This CDR3 spans 16 amino acids. The CDR3 sequence is CASSLFRDSGANVLTF. As DNA, the CDR3 is TGTGCCAGCAGCTTATTCAGGGACTCTGGGGCCAACGTCCTGACTTTC.

This clone occurred a few times. Other DNA sequences in the sample encode the same CDR3. The chain links TRBV7-2 to TRBJ2-7; 11 nucleotides match TRBD2. After removal of 5 bases from V and 2 bases from J, the junction contained 5 bases not matched to a gene. The CDR3 has 15 residues. In germline, CDR1 is SGHTA, CDR2 FQGNSA. The CDR3 bases are TGTGCCAGCAGCCCAGGACTAGCGGGCCCCTACGAGCAGTACTTC. It yields the protein CASSPGLAGPYEQYF.

There are a few counts of this clone. The chain links TRBV7-2 to TRBJ2-7; D gene ambiguous. Germline V gives CDR1 SGHTA, CDR2 FQGNSA. Deletions cut 2 bases from V and 6 bases from J, with 8 bases between. The CDR3 extends over 12 amino acids. As DNA, the CDR3 is TGTGCCAGCAGCTTAAGGCAGGCCGAGCAGTACTTC. Its protein is CASSLRQAEQYF.